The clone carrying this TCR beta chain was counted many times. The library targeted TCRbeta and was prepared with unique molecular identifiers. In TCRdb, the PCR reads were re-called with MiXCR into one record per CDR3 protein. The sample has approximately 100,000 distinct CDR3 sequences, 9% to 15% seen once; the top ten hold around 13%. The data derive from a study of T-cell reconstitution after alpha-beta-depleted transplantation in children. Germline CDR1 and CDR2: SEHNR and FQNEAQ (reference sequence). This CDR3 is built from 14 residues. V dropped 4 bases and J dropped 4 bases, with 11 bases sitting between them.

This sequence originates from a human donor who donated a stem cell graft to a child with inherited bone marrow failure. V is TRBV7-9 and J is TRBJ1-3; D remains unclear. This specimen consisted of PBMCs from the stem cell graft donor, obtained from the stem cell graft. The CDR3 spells CASSYRGSGNTIYF. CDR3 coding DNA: TGTGCCAGCAGCTATAGAGGTTCGGGAAACACCATATATTTT.